This is a list of T cell receptor beta chains from one sample in a study of molecular identifiers for immune sequencing clone quantification. TCRdb reprocessed the PCR reads with MiXCR, giving one entry per CDR3 protein. This sample yields around 480,000 distinct CDR3 sequences, of which roughly 24% are seen a single time; around 0.76% belongs to the top ten. What was sequenced was naive CD8+ T cells from blood, with Jurkat cell RNA spiked in. These receptors originate from a human donor in good health. Some libraries in this study had Jurkat cell RNA spiked in. Both conserved end residues are part of each CDR3. D genes are given only for firm matches. Size is omitted from some rows. Given values are once, few, many or a class for expanded clones.

d_gene	v_gene	abundance	j_gene	CDR3aa	CDR3nt
TRBD1	TRBV7-9	NA	TRBJ2-7	CASSHGTAEQYF	TGTGCCAGCAGCCATGGGACAGCCGAGCAGTACTTC
NA	TRBV7-9	few	TRBJ2-7	CASSLLGGADWEQYF	TGTGCCAGCAGCTTACTTGGGGGCGCTGATTGGGAGCAGTACTTC
TRBD1	TRBV20-1	NA	TRBJ2-7	CSIRTGETYEQYF	TGCAGTATCAGGACAGGTGAAACCTACGAGCAGTACTTC
TRBD1	TRBV5-4	few	TRBJ1-1	CASSLEGQLPWVMNTEAFF	TGTGCCAGCAGCTTAGAGGGACAGTTGCCCTGGGTCATGAACACTGAAGCTTTCTTT
NA	TRBV25-1	few	TRBJ1-5	CASSTTPCTDSNQPQHF	TGTGCCAGCAGCACCACCCCCTGCACCGATAGCAATCAGCCCCAGCATTTT
NA	TRBV6-2/TRBV6-3	NA	TRBJ2-5	CASSYSESGGPETQYF	TGTGCCAGCAGTTACTCGGAATCCGGGGGGCCAGAGACCCAGTACTTC
NA	TRBV4-3	NA	TRBJ2-7	CASAQDRPYEQYF	TGCGCCAGCGCCCAAGACAGGCCCTACGAGCAGTACTTC
TRBD1	TRBV6-5	many	TRBJ2-3	CASSLGQSTDTQYF	TGTGCCAGCAGTTTGGGACAGAGCACAGATACGCAGTATTTT
NA	TRBV4-1	few	TRBJ2-7	CASSQTRDGFYEQYF	TGCGCCAGCAGCCAAACCCGGGACGGATTCTACGAGCAGTACTTC
NA	TRBV6-5	few	TRBJ1-2	CASRQGRIYGYTF	TGTGCCAGCAGACAGGGACGGATCTATGGCTACACCTTC
NA	TRBV13	few	TRBJ2-6	CASISSGANVLTF	TGTGCCAGCATCAGCTCTGGGGCCAACGTCCTGACTTTC
NA	TRBV30	NA	TRBJ2-2	CAWSGVGTGELFF	TGTGCCTGGAGCGGAGTGGGGACCGGGGAGCTGTTTTTT
TRBD1	TRBV3-1	many	TRBJ1-5	CASSLHRDRNQPQHF	TGTGCCAGCAGCTTACACCGGGACAGAAATCAGCCCCAGCATTTT
NA	TRBV27	many	TRBJ2-5	CASRAGRETQYF	TGTGCCAGCAGAGCCGGGCGAGAGACCCAGTACTTC
NA	TRBV6-5	many	TRBJ1-1	CASSYYRASTEAFF	TGTGCCAGCAGTTACTACAGGGCTAGCACTGAAGCTTTCTTT
NA	TRBV19	NA	TRBJ2-7	CASSPRSGPGSYEQYF	TGTGCCAGTAGTCCTAGGTCCGGGCCAGGCTCCTACGAGCAGTACTTC
NA	TRBV6-6	NA	TRBJ2-1	CASSFSWGRYNEQFF	TGTGCCAGCAGTTTCTCCTGGGGACGGTACAATGAGCAGTTCTTC
NA	TRBV5-1	NA	TRBJ1-5	CASRLGGVGSQPQHF	TGCGCCAGCAGATTAGGAGGAGTCGGCAGTCAGCCCCAGCATTTT
NA	TRBV27	few	TRBJ2-7	CASSSTEAYEQYF	TGTGCCAGCAGTTCGACGGAAGCCTACGAGCAGTACTTC
NA	TRBV2	NA	TRBJ2-7	CASSALTGGQETSGPSDEQYF	TGTGCCAGCAGTGCCCTTACAGGGGGCCAAGAGACTAGCGGCCCCTCCGACGAGCAGTACTTC
NA	TRBV28	many	TRBJ2-7	CASSQTSSYEQYF	TGTGCCAGCAGTCAGACGAGCTCCTACGAGCAGTACTTC
NA	TRBV14	few	TRBJ2-1	CASSQVEVLDEQFF	TGTGCCAGCAGCCAGGTAGAGGTTCTCGATGAGCAGTTCTTC
TRBD1	TRBV4-3	NA	TRBJ1-2	CASSPTGTGASYAF	TGCGCCAGCAGCCCTACGGGGACAGGGGCGAGCTACGCCTTC
NA	TRBV6-5	few	TRBJ1-1	CASSYSQGVAAEAFF	TGTGCCAGCAGTTACTCCCAGGGAGTGGCAGCTGAAGCTTTCTTT
NA	TRBV28	many	TRBJ2-3	CASSLSRKGSGTQYF	TGTGCCAGCAGTTTATCACGGAAGGGGTCTGGTACGCAGTATTTT
NA	TRBV7-6	NA	TRBJ2-3	CASSRTGTSKDTQYF	TGTGCCAGCAGCAGAACCGGGACCAGTAAAGATACGCAGTATTTT
NA	TRBV4-2	many	TRBJ1-2	CASWAMGYTF	TGTGCCAGCTGGGCAATGGGCTACACCTTC
NA	TRBV27	few	TRBJ2-3	CASSSIGDSSTDTQYF	TGTGCCAGCAGTTCCATCGGGGACTCCTCCACAGATACGCAGTATTTT
NA	TRBV5-6	many	TRBJ2-7	CASSRRATRVEQYF	TGTGCCAGCAGCCGTAGAGCGACACGGGTCGAGCAGTACTTC
NA	TRBV5-1	many	TRBJ2-3	CASSGDGFTDTQYF	TGCGCCAGCAGCGGGGACGGATTCACAGATACGCAGTATTTT
TRBD2	TRBV28	few	TRBJ2-1	CASSRITSGGAINEQFF	TGTGCCAGCAGTCGAATTACTAGCGGGGGGGCGATTAATGAGCAGTTCTTC
NA	TRBV18	NA	TRBJ2-5	CASSPLDTGQEPQYF	TGTGCCAGCTCACCACTAGACACTGGTCAAGAGCCCCAGTACTTC
NA	TRBV30	NA	TRBJ2-7	CAWSVGGNPEQYF	TGTGCCTGGAGTGTTGGTGGGAACCCGGAGCAGTACTTC
TRBD2	TRBV12-3/TRBV12-4	few	TRBJ2-3	CASSFLAGGQDTQYF	TGTGCCAGCAGTTTTTTAGCGGGGGGGCAAGATACGCAGTATTTT
NA	TRBV6-5	many	TRBJ2-5	CASSYSQGGKTQYF	TGTGCCAGCAGTTACTCTCAGGGCGGGAAGACCCAGTACTTC
NA	TRBV7-9	many	TRBJ1-1	CASSHFETGASEAFF	TGTGCCAGCAGCCACTTTGAGACAGGCGCCTCTGAAGCTTTCTTT
NA	TRBV29-1	many	TRBJ2-3	CSVGLGAVRDTQYF	TGCAGCGTTGGTTTAGGGGCGGTTAGGGATACGCAGTATTTT
TRBD2	TRBV24-1	NA	TRBJ2-1	CATSDSSGGNEQFF	TGTGCCACCAGTGATTCTAGCGGGGGCAATGAGCAGTTCTTC
NA	TRBV23-1	NA	TRBJ2-7	CASSQSRARDMAYEQYF	TGCGCCAGCAGTCAATCTCGGGCGCGGGACATGGCCTACGAGCAGTACTTC
NA	TRBV2	NA	TRBJ2-6	CASRFVYGGQSSGANVLPF	TGTGCCAGCAGGTTTGTTTACGGGGGCCAGAGCTCTGGGGCCAACGTCCTGCCTTTC
NA	TRBV5-1	many	TRBJ1-2	CASSRGEFPPGYTF	TGCGCCAGCAGCCGGGGGGAGTTCCCACCTGGCTACACCTTC
TRBD1	TRBV6-5	many	TRBJ2-3	CASRRDRGTDTQYF	TGTGCCAGTAGACGGGACAGGGGCACAGATACGCAGTATTTT
NA	TRBV3-1	few	TRBJ2-7	CASSQDSGRLRSEQYF	TGTGCCAGCAGCCAAGATTCCGGACGCTTGCGCAGCGAGCAGTACTTC
NA	TRBV21-1	many	TRBJ2-5	CASSNGGQETQYF	TGTGCCAGCAGCAACGGAGGCCAAGAGACCCAGTACTTC
NA	TRBV28	many	TRBJ2-7	CASSLVEGSEQYF	TGTGCCAGCAGTTTGGTGGAGGGGTCCGAGCAGTACTTC
NA	TRBV7-6	NA	TRBJ1-4	CASSPAGSNEKLFF	TGTGCCAGCAGCCCCGCTGGGTCTAATGAAAAACTGTTTTTT
TRBD2	TRBV28	many	TRBJ2-5	CASSSGLAGQETQYF	TGTGCCAGCAGTTCGGGACTAGCGGGTCAAGAGACCCAGTACTTC
TRBD2	TRBV9	few	TRBJ2-7	CASSAGTSGGPAYEQYF	TGTGCCAGCAGCGCCGGGACTAGCGGGGGGCCCGCCTACGAGCAGTACTTC
NA	TRBV4-3	NA	TRBJ2-7	CASSQGLGSSYEQYF	TGCGCCAGCAGCCAAGGACTGGGCTCGTCCTACGAGCAGTACTTC
TRBD1	TRBV7-8	few	TRBJ1-5	CASSLEWDRRPGQPQHF	TGTGCCAGCAGCTTAGAATGGGACAGAAGACCCGGTCAGCCCCAGCATTTT
TRBD2	TRBV7-2	many	TRBJ2-1	CASSLAPGLASHEQFF	TGTGCCAGCAGCTTAGCTCCGGGACTAGCATCTCATGAGCAGTTCTTC